The 8 T cell receptor beta chains below come from one sample, sequenced in a study of cytomegalovirus exposure and HLA in healthy donors. Vbeta (60) and Jbeta (13) primers were used in the PCR. Measured with immunoSEQ multiplex PCR; TCRdb has only the in-frame clones, and not every one. Here the sample spans about 75,000 clones, more than 65% being singletons. Source material: PBMCs. These TCRs come from a man aged 70-80 years in good health and CMV-seropositive.

The chain couples TRBV7-2 to TRBJ2-2; TRBD1 aligns across 10 bases. In germline, CDR1 is SGHTA, CDR2 FQGNSA. The V segment lost 7 bases and the J segment 5 bases; nucleotides outside the gene matches: 7. The CDR3 runs to 15 residues. The CDR3 region has the DNA TGTGCCAGCACCGTAGGACAGGGGGAAACCGGGGAGCTGTTTTTT. Its protein product is CASTVGQGETGELFF.

V gene TRBV5-1 combines with J gene TRBJ2-3; the D gene is possibly TRBD2 (5 bases). V was clipped by 0 bases and J by 6 bases, with 11 bases between them. Germline CDR1 reads SGHRS; CDR2 reads YFSETQ. The CDR3 sequence is 14 residues long. DNA for the CDR3: TGCGCCAGCAGCTTGGCCCTAGAGGGTGATACGCAGTATTTT. It is translated as CASSLALEGDTQYF.

The rearrangement links TRBV10-3 to TRBJ1-5; D is unresolved. CDR1 and CDR2 from the germline V gene are ENHRY and SYGVKD. The CDR3 totals 14 residues. Between the trimmed V and J ends, which lost 2 bases and 6 bases, there was a span of 11 bases. CDR3 in DNA: TGTGCCATCAGTGAGGAGGGAGAAATTCAGCCCCAGCATTTT. Translating gives CAISEEGEIQPQHF.

The chain has TRBV6-6 and TRBJ1-2; TRBD1 matches at 10 bases. The CDR3 loop spans 13 amino acids. The germline gives CDR1 MNHNY, CDR2 SVGAGI (reference sequence). V lost 5 bases and J lost 5; bases outside the gene matches: 2. The CDR3 nucleotides are TGTGCCAGCAGTGGGACAGGGGAGTATGGCTACACCTTC. This codes for CASSGTGEYGYTF.

Comments on this clone: Other DNA sequences in this sample translate to the same CDR3. The chain uses TRBV11-2 and TRBJ1-4; D perhaps matches TRBD1 (5 bases). The ends were cut back, 3 bases at V and 4 bases at J, with 9 bases in the middle. The CDR3 runs 14 residues. CDR1 is SGHAT, CDR2 FQNNGV, per germline. CDR3 sequence (DNA): TGTGCCAGCAGCTTGGGGCAGGGTAATGAAAAACTGTTTTTT. This encodes CASSLGQGNEKLFF.

The chain recombines TRBV7-2 with TRBJ1-5; D call uncertain. The CDR3 runs to 13 residues. Germline V CDR1 and CDR2: SGHTA, FQGNSA. V was shortened by 3 bases and J by 7 bases, with 10 bases between the two germline ends. DNA of the CDR3: TGTGCCAGCAGCTTCGGGTTACGACAGCCCCAGCATTTT. Its protein is CASSFGLRQPQHF.

V gene TRBV2 combines with J gene TRBJ2-1, with D possibly TRBD1 on 5 matching bases. CDR1 SNHLY and CDR2 FYNNEI come from the germline V gene. This CDR3 has 16 residues. The V and J ends lost 1 base and 2 bases respectively, with 12 bases between them. The CDR3 sequence is CASSEGGRATYNEQFF. As DNA, the CDR3 is TGTGCCAGCAGTGAAGGGGGCAGGGCAACCTACAATGAGCAGTTCTTC.

In its sample, this clone was seen once. The V gene is TRBV4-2, the J gene TRBJ2-7, with 8 bases identical to TRBD2. V trimming: 1 base; J trimming: 1 base; junction bases outside the gene matches: 6. Germline-derived CDR1 and CDR2 are LGHNA and YNFKEQ. The length of the CDR3 is 16 residues. The CDR3 region is CASSQAQRGPSYEQYF. For the CDR3, the DNA is TGTGCCAGCAGCCAAGCCCAGCGGGGGCCATCCTACGAGCAGTACTTC.